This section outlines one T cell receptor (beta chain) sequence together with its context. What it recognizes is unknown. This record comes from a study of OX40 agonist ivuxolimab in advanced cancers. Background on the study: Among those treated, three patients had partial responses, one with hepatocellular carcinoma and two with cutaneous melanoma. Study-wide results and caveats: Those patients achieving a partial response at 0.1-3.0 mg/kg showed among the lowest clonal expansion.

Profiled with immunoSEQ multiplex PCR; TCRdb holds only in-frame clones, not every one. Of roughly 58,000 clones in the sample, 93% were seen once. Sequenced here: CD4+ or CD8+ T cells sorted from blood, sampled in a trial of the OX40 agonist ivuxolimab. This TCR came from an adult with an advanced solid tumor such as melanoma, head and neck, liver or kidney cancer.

The CDR3 nucleotides read TGTGCCAGCAGCGTCCTCGGGACCCTGGGGGCTGGAAACACCATATATTTT. Its protein is CASSVLGTLGAGNTIYF. This chain joins TRBV9 and TRBJ1-3, with D possibly being TRBD1 (5 bases). The CDR3 runs to 17 residues. The V gene lost 2 bases and the J gene lost 2 bases, with 17 bases spanning the gap. CDR1 is SGDLS and CDR2 is YYNGEE in the germline V gene.